The clone carrying this T cell receptor (beta chain) was found a few times. As yet, its antigen is unknown. The CDR3 runs 16 residues. Between the trimmed V and J ends, which lost 6 bases and 2 bases, there was a span of 19 bases. This entry comes from a study of response to subunit inactivated influenza vaccine. MiXCR, run by TCRdb on the RT-PCR reads, gives a single entry per CDR3 protein. Of approximately 170,000 distinct CDR3 sequences listed, approximately 15% are singletons. Study-wide results and caveats: Few new T cells, the authors suggested, are recruited by each seasonal influenza vaccination.

The source is a man over 45 who received an inactivated influenza vaccine. The starting material was CD8+ T cells sorted from PBMCs, obtained 5 to 6 days after vaccination. This sequence joins TRBV12-3 or TRBV12-4 and TRBJ2-5, with D maybe TRBD2 (6 bases). The CDR3 DNA sequence: TGTGCCAGCAGCCATGGGGACGGGGGACCGCAAGAGACCCAGTACTTC. Protein sequence: CASSHGDGGPQETQYF.